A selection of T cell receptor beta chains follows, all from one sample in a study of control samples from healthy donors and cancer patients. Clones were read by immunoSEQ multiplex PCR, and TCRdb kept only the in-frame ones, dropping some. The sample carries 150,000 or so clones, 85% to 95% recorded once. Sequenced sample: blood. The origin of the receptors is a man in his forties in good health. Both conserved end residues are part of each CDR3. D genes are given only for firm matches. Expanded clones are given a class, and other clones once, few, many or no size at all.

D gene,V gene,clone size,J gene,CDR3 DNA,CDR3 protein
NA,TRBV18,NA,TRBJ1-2,TGTGCCAGCTCACGTTCCGGGCCCTATGGCTACACCTTC,CASSRSGPYGYTF
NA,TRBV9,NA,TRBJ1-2,TGTGCCAGCAGCGCAGTAGAGGGCAACAACTATGGCTACACCTTC,CASSAVEGNNYGYTF
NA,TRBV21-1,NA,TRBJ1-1,TGTGCCAGCAGCAATCTCCGGCACCCCCCTGAAGCTTTCTTT,CASSNLRHPPEAFF
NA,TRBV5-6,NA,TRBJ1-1,TGTGCCAGCAGCTTGTCCGGGATGAACACTGAAGCTTTCTTT,CASSLSGMNTEAFF
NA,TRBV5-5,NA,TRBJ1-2,TGTGCCAGCAGCTTGGTGGCAGGCCAAGGCTATGGCTACACCTTC,CASSLVAGQGYGYTF
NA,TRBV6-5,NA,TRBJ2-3,TGTGCCAGCAGGCGGGACAGAACGCAGTATTTT,CASRRDRTQYF
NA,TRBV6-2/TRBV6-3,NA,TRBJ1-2,TGTGCCAGCAGTTACCACCCCATAAATTGGAACTATGGCTACACCTTC,CASSYHPINWNYGYTF
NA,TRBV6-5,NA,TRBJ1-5,TGTGCCAGCAATCCCAGGGCTTCATATCAGCCCCAGCATTTT,CASNPRASYQPQHF
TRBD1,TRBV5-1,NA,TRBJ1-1,TGCGCCAGCAGCTTGACCGGACAGGGAGACACTGAAGCTTTCTTT,CASSLTGQGDTEAFF
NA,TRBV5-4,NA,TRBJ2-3,TGTGCCAGCACTGAAGGGGCCCTCACAGATACGCAGTATTTT,CASTEGALTDTQYF
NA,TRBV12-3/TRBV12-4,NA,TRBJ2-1,TGTGCCAGCAGTTTAGCTGGGGATGAGCAGTTCTTC,CASSLAGDEQFF
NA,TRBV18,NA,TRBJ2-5,TGTGCCAGCTCACCCGGGCCCGGGGAGACCCAGTACTTC,CASSPGPGETQYF
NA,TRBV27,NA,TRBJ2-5,TGTGCCAGCAGTTTGGGTGTGGGGGGGGCAGAGACCCAGTACTTC,CASSLGVGGAETQYF
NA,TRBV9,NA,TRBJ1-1,TGTGCCAGCAGCGTGGGGGGCGCGGGCACTGAAGCTTTCTTT,CASSVGGAGTEAFF
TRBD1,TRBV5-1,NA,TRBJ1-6,TGCGCCAGCAGCTTGGGAGGGGGCGATTCACCCCTCCACTTT,CASSLGGGDSPLHF
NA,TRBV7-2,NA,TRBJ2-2,TGTGCCAGCAGGGAAAGGCAGGGTAGGATCGGGGAGCTGTTTTTT,CASRERQGRIGELFF
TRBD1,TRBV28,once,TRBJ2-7,TGTGCCAGCAGTACCAGGGGGTTCTACGAGCAGTACTTC,CASSTRGFYEQYF
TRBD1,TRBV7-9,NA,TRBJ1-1,TGTGCCAGCAGCCGGGACAGGGGAGAAGCTTTCTTT,CASSRDRGEAFF
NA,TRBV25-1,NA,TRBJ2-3,TGTGCCAGCAGTGCTTACGGGGGCGGAGATACGCAGTATTTT,CASSAYGGGDTQYF
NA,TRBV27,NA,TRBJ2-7,TGTGCCAGCAGTTTTCGACAGACCTACGAGCAGTACTTC,CASSFRQTYEQYF
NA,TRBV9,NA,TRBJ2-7,TGTGCCAGCAGCGCCGACACAGGGACCGAGCAGTACTTC,CASSADTGTEQYF
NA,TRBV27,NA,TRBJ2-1,TGTGCCAGCAGTTTATCAGACTGGAACAATGAGCAGTTCTTC,CASSLSDWNNEQFF
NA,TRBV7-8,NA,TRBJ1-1,TGTGCCAGCAGCTTAGCCACAGGAGGGCGGAACACTGAAGCTTTCTTT,CASSLATGGRNTEAFF